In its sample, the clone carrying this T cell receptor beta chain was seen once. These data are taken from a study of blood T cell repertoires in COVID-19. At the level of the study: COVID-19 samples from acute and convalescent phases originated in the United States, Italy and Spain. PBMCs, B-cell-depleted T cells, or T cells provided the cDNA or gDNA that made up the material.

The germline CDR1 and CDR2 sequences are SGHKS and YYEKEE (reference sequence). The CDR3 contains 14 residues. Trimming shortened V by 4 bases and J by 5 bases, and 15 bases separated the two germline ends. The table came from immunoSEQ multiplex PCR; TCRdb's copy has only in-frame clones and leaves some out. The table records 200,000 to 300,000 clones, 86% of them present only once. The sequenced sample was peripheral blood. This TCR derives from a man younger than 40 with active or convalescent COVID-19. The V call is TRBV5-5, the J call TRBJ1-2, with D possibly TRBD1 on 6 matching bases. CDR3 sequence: CASSATPGVYGYTF. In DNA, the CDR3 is TGTGCCAGCAGCGCTACTCCAGGGGTTTATGGCTACACCTTC.